This T cell receptor beta chain was identified during a study of neoadjuvant anti-PD-1 for oral cavity cancer. Study observations and caveats: After neoadjuvant nivolumab, PBMC T cell clonality was significantly higher in non-responders than responders.

This clone was detected only a few times. Its target is not known. Time point reported: after neoadjuvant nivolumab, at surgical resection. Patients had newly diagnosed, untreated stage II-IVA oral cavity squamous cell carcinoma. Blood cells were analyzed directly, without culture or expansion. Germline V gene data show CDR1 as SQVTM and CDR2 as ANQGSEA. Trimming removed 6 bases from V and 2 bases from J; junction bases left unmatched: 10. CDR3 length: 14 amino acids. The protocol was immunoSEQ multiplex PCR, while the TCRdb copy is restricted to in-frame clones and leaves out a portion. Altogether around 13,000 clones are present, roughly 82% being singletons, with the ten largest covering less than 2.5%.

The sample here was PBMCs, taken after nivolumab (anti-PD-1) treatment. The source is a person aged 35-79 years with oral cavity squamous cell carcinoma. This chain joins TRBV29-1 and TRBJ2-7; TRBD1 matches at 7 bases. The chain's CDR3 is CSVDTGDATYEQYF. The CDR3 DNA sequence: TGCAGCGTGGATACAGGGGACGCTACCTACGAGCAGTACTTC.